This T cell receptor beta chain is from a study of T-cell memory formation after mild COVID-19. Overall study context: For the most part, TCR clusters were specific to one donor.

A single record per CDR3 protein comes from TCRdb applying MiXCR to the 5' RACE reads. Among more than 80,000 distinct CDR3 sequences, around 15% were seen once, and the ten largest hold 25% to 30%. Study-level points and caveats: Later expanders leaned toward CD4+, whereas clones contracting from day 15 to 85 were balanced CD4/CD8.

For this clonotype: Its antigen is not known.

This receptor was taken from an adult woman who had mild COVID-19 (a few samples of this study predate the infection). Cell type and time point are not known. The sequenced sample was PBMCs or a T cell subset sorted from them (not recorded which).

The CDR3 loop reads CASSVGTSGTAWQFF. CDR3 bases: TGTGCCAGCAGCGTAGGGACTAGCGGGACGGCGTGGCAGTTCTTC. The chain uses TRBV9 and TRBJ2-1; 12 positions match TRBD2. The junction had 7 bases not matched to a gene; V was cut back by 0 bases and J by 12 bases. The CDR3 contains 15 residues. Germline V CDR1 and CDR2: SGDLS, YYNGEE.